Listed below are T cell receptor beta chains from one sample, sequenced in a study of blood T cell repertoires in COVID-19. Repertoires were generated with immunoSEQ multiplex PCR, while TCRdb's copy carries only in-frame clones and drops some. This table has some 300,000 clones, about 87% appearing once. Sequencing was done on a sample of peripheral blood. These receptors were obtained from a woman between 45 and 65 years old with COVID-19, enrolled during active disease. Each CDR3 is given with its conserved first and last residue. A D gene is named only where the DNA matches it firmly. Only part of the rows carry a size: once, few, many, or a class if the clone is expanded.

once	TRBV11-2	.	TRBJ1-1	CASSLDVLGQSDMNTEAFF	TGTGCCAGCAGCTTAGATGTCTTGGGACAAAGTGATATGAACACTGAAGCTTTCTTT
.	TRBV5-6	.	TRBJ1-6	CASSFGGTLGSPLHF	TGTGCCAGCAGCTTTGGAGGGACCCTGGGGTCACCCCTCCACTTT
.	TRBV6-5	.	TRBJ1-1	CASSYLTGTEAFF	TGTGCCAGCAGTTACTTAACAGGGACTGAAGCTTTCTTT
.	TRBV29-1	.	TRBJ2-2	CSVVIVNTGELFF	TGCAGCGTGGTTATAGTCAACACCGGGGAGCTGTTTTTT
few	TRBV7-9	.	TRBJ1-3	CASSEFRGRNPGNTIYF	TGTGCCAGCAGCGAATTCAGGGGCCGCAACCCTGGAAACACCATATATTTT
.	TRBV5-1	TRBD1	TRBJ1-2	CASSLMDRAGGYTF	TGCGCCAGCAGCTTGATGGACAGGGCGGGCGGCTACACCTTC
once	TRBV13	TRBD1	TRBJ2-5	CASSLSTGAPSETQYF	TGTGCCAGCAGCTTATCGACAGGGGCCCCCTCGGAGACCCAGTACTTC
.	TRBV11-2	.	TRBJ2-7	CASSRLGAGAYEQYF	TGTGCCAGCAGCCGTCTGGGGGCGGGGGCCTACGAGCAGTACTTC
.	TRBV11-3	.	TRBJ2-1	CASSLAGSYNEQFF	TGTGCCAGCAGCTTAGCGGGGTCCTACAATGAGCAGTTCTTC
.	TRBV18	TRBD1	TRBJ1-1	CASSPVQGVNTEAFF	TGTGCCAGCTCACCTGTACAGGGGGTGAACACTGAAGCTTTCTTT
once	TRBV6-5	.	TRBJ1-6	CASSYNRDENSPLHF	TGTGCCAGCAGTTACAACAGGGACGAAAATTCACCCCTCCACTTT
.	TRBV25-1	.	TRBJ1-4	CASSEKRANEKLFF	TGTGCCAGCAGTGAAAAGAGAGCTAATGAAAAACTGTTTTTT
.	TRBV27	.	TRBJ2-7	CASSFQGTHYEQYF	TGTGCCAGCAGTTTTCAGGGGACACATTACGAGCAGTACTTC
.	TRBV27	.	TRBJ2-3	CASSLSGGYTDTQYF	TGTGCCAGCAGTTTATCTGGGGGCTACACAGATACGCAGTATTTT
.	TRBV5-4	TRBD2	TRBJ2-1	CASSRGLAAYNEQFF	TGTGCCAGCAGCCGGGGACTAGCGGCTTACAATGAGCAGTTCTTC
.	TRBV6-4	TRBD2	TRBJ2-5	CANRTSGQETQYF	TGTGCCAACAGGACTAGCGGTCAAGAGACCCAGTACTTC
few	TRBV19	TRBD2	TRBJ2-7	CASSSRTSGSYEQYF	TGTGCCAGTAGCTCCAGGACTAGCGGCTCCTACGAGCAGTACTTC
once	TRBV7-9	.	TRBJ2-3	CASSLVVAGTDTQYF	TGTGCCAGCAGCTTAGTGGTAGCGGGCACAGATACGCAGTATTTT
.	TRBV4-1	.	TRBJ1-2	CASSQELPGIYGYTF	TGCGCCAGCAGCCAAGAGTTGCCAGGGATCTATGGCTACACCTTC
.	TRBV5-4	TRBD1	TRBJ2-7	CASSIRDRDSYEQYF	TGTGCCAGCAGCATCCGGGACAGGGATTCCTACGAGCAGTACTTC
few	TRBV2	TRBD1	TRBJ1-5	CASRGPGQGFAQPQHF	TGTGCCAGCAGAGGACCGGGACAGGGTTTTGCTCAGCCCCAGCATTTT
.	TRBV12-2	.	TRBJ1-1	CASRGGGSRTEAFF	TGTGCAAGTCGAGGAGGGGGCTCGAGGACTGAAGCTTTCTTT
.	TRBV6-4	TRBD1	TRBJ1-1	CASSGHSGGLVAEAFF	TGTGCCAGCAGTGGTCATTCAGGGGGGCTAGTCGCTGAAGCTTTCTTT
.	TRBV19	TRBD1	TRBJ1-6	CASRTNTGGNNSPLHF	TGTGCCAGTAGAACAAATACAGGGGGAAATAATTCACCCCTCCACTTT
few	TRBV5-1	.	TRBJ1-2	CASSLSPTGTPNYGYTF	TGCGCCAGCAGCTTATCCCCGACCGGGACTCCTAACTATGGCTACACCTTC
.	TRBV5-5	.	TRBJ2-3	CASRLSVRGTDTQYF	TGTGCCAGCAGACTAAGCGTTAGAGGCACAGATACGCAGTATTTT
.	TRBV6-8	.	TRBJ2-5	CAILSPQSGRWEETQYF	TGTGCCATCCTGAGCCCACAGTCGGGGAGGTGGGAAGAGACCCAGTACTTC
.	TRBV20-1	.	TRBJ2-7	CSARGPGEQYF	TGCAGTGCTAGAGGTCCGGGCGAGCAGTACTTC
.	TRBV10-1	.	TRBJ1-1	CASSDQVNTEAFF	TGCGCCAGCAGTGACCAGGTGAACACTGAAGCTTTCTTT
.	TRBV7-2	TRBD2	TRBJ2-7	CASSPGLAGYEQYF	TGTGCCAGCAGCCCTGGACTAGCGGGATACGAGCAGTACTTC
.	TRBV5-6	TRBD1	TRBJ2-1	CASSLGQPALTYNEQFF	TGTGCCAGCAGCCTGGGACAGCCCGCTCTAACCTACAATGAGCAGTTCTTC
.	TRBV7-9	.	TRBJ1-2	CASSLGQGWNYGYTF	TGTGCCAGCAGCTTAGGGCAGGGTTGGAACTATGGCTACACCTTC
.	TRBV6-6	TRBD1	TRBJ2-5	CASSKDRSVSETQYF	TGTGCCAGCAGTAAGGACAGGTCTGTTAGTGAGACCCAGTACTTC
.	TRBV2	TRBD1	TRBJ2-5	CASSPWTGGGETQYF	TGTGCCAGCAGTCCCTGGACAGGGGGTGGGGAGACCCAGTACTTC
.	TRBV4-3	.	TRBJ2-7	CASSQGSGYSYEQYF	TGCGCCAGCAGCCAAGGTTCAGGGTACTCCTACGAGCAGTACTTC
.	TRBV5-1	.	TRBJ1-1	CASSNQQRGGTEAFF	TGCGCCAGCAGCAACCAACAAAGGGGAGGGACTGAAGCTTTCTTT
.	TRBV24-1	TRBD1	TRBJ2-2	CATSDPGTGATGELFF	TGTGCCACCAGTGACCCCGGGACAGGGGCCACCGGGGAGCTGTTTTTT
.	TRBV3-1/TRBV3-2	.	TRBJ2-1	CASSQDLGAPASYNEQFF	TGTGCCAGCAGCCAAGATCTAGGAGCGCCGGCATCCTACAATGAGCAGTTCTTC
.	TRBV5-6	.	TRBJ2-7	CASSATYNYEQYF	TGTGCCAGCAGCGCGACTTACAACTACGAGCAGTACTTC
.	TRBV10-3	.	TRBJ2-1	CAISEPGGVSSVDEQFF	TGTGCCATCAGTGAGCCCGGCGGGGTGAGCTCTGTTGATGAGCAGTTCTTC
once	TRBV9	TRBD2	TRBJ2-7	CASSRGVSGRYMYEQYF	TGTGCCAGCAGCCGGGGGGTTAGCGGGAGATACATGTACGAGCAGTATTTC
.	TRBV19	TRBD2	TRBJ2-2	CASIELAGPTGELFF	TGTGCCAGTATTGAACTAGCGGGACCCACCGGGGAGCTGTTTTTT